The 4 T cell receptor beta chains reported below all come from one sample, sequenced in a study of a mutant IDH1 vaccine in newly diagnosed glioma. Only in-frame clones appear in the TCRdb table, and some are missing; sequencing was by immunoSEQ multiplex PCR. The table lists over 50,000 clones, just under 90% of them singletons. These receptors' antigens are unknown. Time point given: week 5, during vaccination. The investigators gave 300 ug of mutant IDH1 20-mer peptide in each vaccine dose, together with topical imiquimod. The sample consisted of PBMCs, taken from a glioma patient whose treatment included an IDH1 peptide vaccine. All receptors come from a woman aged 40 to 55 with glioma.

A single count supports this clone. The genes are TRBV6-5 and TRBJ2-3, with 10 bases matching TRBD2. Germline trimming cut 8 bases from V and 2 bases from J; bases unmatched to any gene: 7. CDR3 size: 15 residues. Germline V gives CDR1 MNHEY, CDR2 SVGAGI. The CDR3 is CASPSGSGDTDTQYF. The CDR3 nucleotides read TGTGCCAGCCCTAGCGGGAGTGGTGACACAGATACGCAGTATTTT.

There are a few counts of this clone. V is TRBV30 and J is TRBJ1-2; D is perhaps TRBD1 (5 bases). V was trimmed by 5 bases and J by 8 bases, leaving 18 bases between them. The CDR3 runs 13 residues. Germline V lookup: CDR1 GTSNPN, CDR2 SVGIG (reference sequence). The CDR3 coding sequence is TGTGCCTGGGAGACAGAGGCTACTAGGGGCTACACCTTC. Translation gives CAWETEATRGYTF.

The genes are TRBV11-3 and TRBJ1-2, with 7 bases that match TRBD1. CDR3 size: 15 residues. Trimming at V came to 2 bases and at J to 5 bases, leaving 8 bases not matched to a gene. Germline loops: CDR1 SGHNT, CDR2 YENEEA. CDR3 DNA: TGTGCCAGCAGCTTACTAAACCGGGACAGTTATGGCTACACCTTC. This encodes CASSLLNRDSYGYTF.

This clone was counted only a few times. V and J are TRBV10-1 and TRBJ1-4; tentatively, D is TRBD1 (5 bases). Looked up from germline, CDR1 is WNHNN and CDR2 is SYGVQD (reference sequence). The CDR3 runs to 12 residues. Trimming took 9 bases from V and 11 from J, leaving 16 bases between them. CDR3 sequence (DNA): TGCGCCAGAGGGGAACGGGTAAGGAAACTGTTTTTT. It is translated as CARGERVRKLFF.